One sample yielded the 13 T cell receptor beta chains listed below, sequenced in a study of blood T cell repertoires in COVID-19. Profiling relied on immunoSEQ multiplex PCR, and the TCRdb table lists in-frame clones only, not all of them. The sample lists under 150,000 clones, approximately 90% occurring once. The specimen sequenced was peripheral blood. The receptors derive from a woman aged 45-60 years with acute or convalescent COVID-19.

Concerning this clone itself: The sample carries other DNA sequences with the same CDR3. Here the CDR3 reads CASSLQGTGEKLFF. As DNA, the CDR3 is TGTGCCAGCAGTTTACAGGGGACAGGAGAAAAACTGTTTTTT. This chain links TRBV2 with TRBJ1-4; TRBD1 matches at 8 bases. The CDR3 is made up of 14 amino acids. Germline lookup yields CDR1 SNHLY and CDR2 FYNNEI. V was pared by 5 bases and J by 8 bases, with 7 bases of the junction left unmatched.

This sequence joins TRBV7-9 and TRBJ1-2; 8 nucleotides line up with TRBD1. The CDR3 extends over 12 amino acids. CDR1 and CDR2 (germline): SEHNR, FQNEAQ (reference sequence). V lost 3 bases to trimming and J lost 7 bases; unmatched junction nucleotides: 1. The CDR3 here is CASSFQGAGYTF. The CDR3 nucleotides are TGTGCCAGCAGCTTCCAGGGGGCTGGCTACACCTTC.

This chain links TRBV7-9 with TRBJ1-2; 10 nucleotides match TRBD1. The CDR3 length is 14 residues. Germline assignment: CDR1 SEHNR and CDR2 FQNEAQ (reference sequence). Trimming removed 2 bases from V and 6 bases from J; junction bases left unmatched: 3. As DNA, the CDR3 is TGTGCCAGCAGCTTAAGTGGGACAGGGGATGGCTACACCTTC. As protein: CASSLSGTGDGYTF.

This clone was detected only a few times. V usage is TRBV20-1 and J usage is TRBJ1-5; D call uncertain. Germline assignment: CDR1 DFQATT and CDR2 SNEGSKA (reference sequence). CDR3 length: 14 amino acids. V shed 3 bases and J shed 2 bases, with 11 bases lying between them. CDR3 region: CSASIPGGNQPQHF. The CDR3 region has the DNA TGCAGTGCTAGTATTCCAGGTGGCAATCAGCCCCAGCATTTT.

The chain has TRBV2 and TRBJ1-4; TRBD1 matches at 7 bases. Germline CDR1 is SNHLY and CDR2 is FYNNEI. Trimming took 2 bases from V and 5 from J; bases not matched to a gene: 8. The CDR3 runs to 16 residues. Written as DNA, the CDR3 is TGTGCCAGCAGTGAAAGTCAGGGGGTCGGGAATGAAAAACTGTTTTTT. The encoded protein is CASSESQGVGNEKLFF.

This clone was detected a few times. This sequence joins TRBV2 and TRBJ1-4; TRBD1 is a possible D gene (5 bases). Germline assignment: CDR1 SNHLY and CDR2 FYNNEI. The CDR3 length is 13 residues. Trimming took off 8 bases at V and 6 bases at J, with 13 bases between the two ends. In nucleotides, the CDR3 is TGTGCCAGCTCGGGGACTGATTATGAAAAACTGTTTTTT. This translates into CASSGTDYEKLFF.

This clone has just one count. For the CDR3, the DNA is TGTGCCAGCAGCGTGGGAGAGGACACCGGGGAGCTGTTTTTT. Translated: CASSVGEDTGELFF. This sequence joins TRBV11-2 and TRBJ2-2, with D possibly TRBD2 on 5 matching bases. V lost 5 bases to trimming and J lost 3 bases, with 10 bases between them. CDR1 is SGHAT, CDR2 FQNNGV, per germline. The CDR3 sequence is 14 residues long.

J is TRBJ2-3 and V is TRBV14, with 8 bases that match TRBD2. The CDR3 has 18 amino acids. Germline values: CDR1 SGHDN, CDR2 FVKESK. After removal of 11 bases from V and 0 bases from J, the junction contained 19 bases not matched to a gene. CDR3 nucleotide sequence: TGTGCCCAAGCCAGGTTTAGCGGGGCCGCCTTTAGCACAGATACGCAGTATTTT. It specifies CAQARFSGAAFSTDTQYF.

The V call is TRBV6-5, the J call TRBJ1-2; 8 nucleotides align to TRBD1. This CDR3 comprises 13 residues. V was pared by 10 bases and J by 7 bases, with 11 bases of the junction left unmatched. Germline V gene sequence: CDR1 MNHEY, CDR2 SVGAGI. The CDR3 region is CATLPAGGRGYTF. CDR3 DNA sequence: TGTGCCACTTTGCCGGCAGGGGGCCGTGGCTACACCTTC.

The rearrangement links TRBV19 to TRBJ2-1, with a tentative D call TRBD2 (6 bases). The CDR3 is 14 residues long. The ends were cut back, 3 bases at V and 3 bases at J, with 9 bases in the middle. The germline CDR1 and CDR2 sequences are LNHDA and SQIVND (reference sequence). The CDR3 bases are TGTGCCAGTAGTATCCCGGGACTCTACAATGAGCAGTTCTTC. As protein: CASSIPGLYNEQFF.

This clone was detected once. The V gene is TRBV5-1, the J gene TRBJ1-2; D possibly corresponds to TRBD1 (6 bases). V lost 4 bases, J lost 4 bases, and 14 bases lay in between. CDR1 and CDR2 from the germline V gene are SGHRS and YFSETQ. The CDR3 length is 14 residues. In DNA form, the CDR3 reads TGCGCCAGCAGCGTTTACAGGGAGGGCTATGGCTACACCTTC. This sequence encodes CASSVYREGYGYTF. The whole variable domain, remainder taken from reference TRBV5-1 and TRBJ1-2, is KAGVTQTPRYLIKTRGQQVTLSCSPISGHRSVSWYQQTPGQGLQFLFEYFSETQRNKGNFPGRFSGRQFSNSRSEMNVSTLELGDSALYLCASSVYREGYGYTFGSGTRLTVV.

CDR3 nucleotide sequence: TGTGCCAGCAGTGACGAGGAGAAGACTAGCACAGATACGCAGTATTTT. Encoded protein: CASSDEEKTSTDTQYF. V usage is TRBV6-4 and J usage is TRBJ2-3; no definite D call. With 2 bases removed from V and 0 bases from J, the gap between germline ends came to 12 bases. Germline V CDR1 and CDR2: MRHNA, SNTAGT. The CDR3 extends over 16 amino acids.

V and J are TRBV4-3 and TRBJ1-2, with D possibly being TRBD1 (5 bases). The germline V and J ends were trimmed by 0 bases and 5 bases, with 7 bases remaining between them. The CDR3 runs to 13 residues. From germline, CDR1 is LGHNA and CDR2 YSLEER. For the CDR3, the DNA is TGCGCCAGCAGCCAAGAGGCAGGGTATGGCTACACCTTC. It specifies CASSQEAGYGYTF.